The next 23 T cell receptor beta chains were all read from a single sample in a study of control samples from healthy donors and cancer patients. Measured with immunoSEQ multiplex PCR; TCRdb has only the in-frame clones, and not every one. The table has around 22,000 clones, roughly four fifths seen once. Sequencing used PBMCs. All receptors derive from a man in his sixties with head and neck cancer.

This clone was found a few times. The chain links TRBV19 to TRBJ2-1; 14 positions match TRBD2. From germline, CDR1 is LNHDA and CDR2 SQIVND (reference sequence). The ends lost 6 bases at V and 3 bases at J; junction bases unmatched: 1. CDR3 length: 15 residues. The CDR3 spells CASRGTSGSYNEQFF. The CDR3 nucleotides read TGTGCCAGTAGGGGGACTAGCGGGAGCTACAATGAGCAGTTCTTC.

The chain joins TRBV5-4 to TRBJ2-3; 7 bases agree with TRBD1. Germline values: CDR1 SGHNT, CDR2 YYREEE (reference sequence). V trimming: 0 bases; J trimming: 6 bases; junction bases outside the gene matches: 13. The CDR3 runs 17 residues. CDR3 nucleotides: TGTGCCAGCAGCTTGGGGGGACAGCTGGGGAAACGGGATACGCAGTATTTT. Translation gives CASSLGGQLGKRDTQYF.

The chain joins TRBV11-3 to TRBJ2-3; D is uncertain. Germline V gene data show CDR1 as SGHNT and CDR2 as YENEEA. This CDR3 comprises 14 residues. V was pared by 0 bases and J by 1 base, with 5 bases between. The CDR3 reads CASSLDGGTDTQYF. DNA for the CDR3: TGTGCCAGCAGCTTAGATGGGGGCACAGATACGCAGTATTTT. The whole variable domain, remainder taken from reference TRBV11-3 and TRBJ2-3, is EAGVVQSPRYKIIEKKQPVAFWCNPISGHNTLYWYLQNLGQGPELLIRYENEEAVDDSQLPKDRFSAERLKGVDSTLKIQPAELGDSAVYLCASSLDGGTDTQYFGPGTRLTVL.

The CDR3 DNA is TGTGCCAGCAGCTTAGGCACAGACGAGCAGTACTTC. Its protein product is CASSLGTDEQYF. The rearrangement links TRBV7-9 to TRBJ2-7; no reliable D call. Germline CDR1 reads SEHNR; CDR2 reads FQNEAQ (reference sequence). The CDR3 length is 12 residues. V gave up 1 base and J gave up 5 bases, with 6 bases separating them. Based on the CDR3 plus reference TRBV7-9 and TRBJ2-7, the full variable domain is DTGVSQNPRHKITKRGQNVTFRCDPISEHNRLYWYRQTLGQGPEFLTYFQNEAQLEKSRLLSDRFSAERPKGSFSTLEIQRTEQGDSAMYLCASSLGTDEQYFGPGTRLTVT.

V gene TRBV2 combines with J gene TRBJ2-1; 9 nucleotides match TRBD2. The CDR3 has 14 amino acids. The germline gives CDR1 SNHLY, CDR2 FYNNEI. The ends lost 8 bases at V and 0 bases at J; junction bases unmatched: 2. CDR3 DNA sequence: TGTGCCAGCCGTAGCGGGAGCTCCTACAATGAGCAGTTCTTC. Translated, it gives CASRSGSSYNEQFF.

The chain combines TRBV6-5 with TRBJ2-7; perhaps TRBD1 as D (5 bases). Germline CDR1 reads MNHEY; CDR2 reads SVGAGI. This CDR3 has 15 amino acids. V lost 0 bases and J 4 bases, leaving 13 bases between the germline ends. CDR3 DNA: TGTGCCAGCAGTTACTCGGTCTCCCCAGGGTACGAGCAGTACTTC. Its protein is CASSYSVSPGYEQYF.

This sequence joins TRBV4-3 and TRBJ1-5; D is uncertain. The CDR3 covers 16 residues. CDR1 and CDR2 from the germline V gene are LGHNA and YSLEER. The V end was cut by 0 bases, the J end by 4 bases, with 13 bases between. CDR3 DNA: TGCGCCAGCAGCCAAGATTCCAACGCGAAAAATCAGCCCCAGCATTTT. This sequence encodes CASSQDSNAKNQPQHF.

The CDR3 sequence is CATSVGGVDTQYF. The CDR3 nucleotides are TGTGCCACCAGTGTAGGTGGTGTGGATACGCAGTATTTT. This rearrangement joins TRBV24-1 to TRBJ2-3; no clear D gene. The V gene's germline CDR1 is KGHDR and CDR2 SFDVKD. Trimming took off 5 bases at V and 6 bases at J, with 11 bases between the two ends. The CDR3 is 13 amino acids.

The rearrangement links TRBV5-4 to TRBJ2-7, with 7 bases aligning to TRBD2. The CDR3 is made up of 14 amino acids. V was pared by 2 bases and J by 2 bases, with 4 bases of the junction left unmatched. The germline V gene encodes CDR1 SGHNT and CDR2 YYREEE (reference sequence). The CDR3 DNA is TGTGCCAGCAGCTTAGCGGGGCTAACCTACGAGCAGTACTTC. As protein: CASSLAGLTYEQYF.

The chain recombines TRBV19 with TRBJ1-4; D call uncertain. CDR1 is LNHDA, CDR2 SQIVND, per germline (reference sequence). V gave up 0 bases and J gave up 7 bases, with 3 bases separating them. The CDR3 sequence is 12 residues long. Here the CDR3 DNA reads TGTGCCAGTAGTATAGAACCTGAAAAACTGTTTTTT. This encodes CASSIEPEKLFF. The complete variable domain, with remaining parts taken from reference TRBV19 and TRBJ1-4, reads DGGITQSPKYLFRKEGQNVTLSCEQNLNHDAMYWYRQDPGQGLRLIYYSQIVNDFQKGDIAEGYSVSREKKESFPLTVTSAQKNPTAFYLCASSIEPEKLFFGSGTQLSVL.

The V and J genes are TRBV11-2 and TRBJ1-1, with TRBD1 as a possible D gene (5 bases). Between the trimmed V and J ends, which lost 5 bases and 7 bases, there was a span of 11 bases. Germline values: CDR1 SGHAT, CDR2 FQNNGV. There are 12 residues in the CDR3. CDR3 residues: CASSLQGFEAFF. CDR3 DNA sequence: TGTGCCAGCAGCCTCCAGGGCTTTGAAGCTTTCTTT.

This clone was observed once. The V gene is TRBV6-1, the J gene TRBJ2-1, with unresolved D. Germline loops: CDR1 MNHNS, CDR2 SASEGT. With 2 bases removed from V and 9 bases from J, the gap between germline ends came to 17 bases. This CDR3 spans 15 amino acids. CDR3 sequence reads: CASSELAVLRPEQFF. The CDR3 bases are TGTGCCAGCAGTGAACTCGCAGTCCTTCGCCCTGAGCAGTTCTTC.

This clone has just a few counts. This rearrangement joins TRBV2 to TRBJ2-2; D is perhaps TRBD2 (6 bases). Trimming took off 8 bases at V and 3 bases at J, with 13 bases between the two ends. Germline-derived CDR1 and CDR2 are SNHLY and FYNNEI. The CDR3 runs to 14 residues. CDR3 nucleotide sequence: TGTGCCAGCCGGGGGACGAAAGACACCGGGGAGCTGTTTTTT. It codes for CASRGTKDTGELFF.

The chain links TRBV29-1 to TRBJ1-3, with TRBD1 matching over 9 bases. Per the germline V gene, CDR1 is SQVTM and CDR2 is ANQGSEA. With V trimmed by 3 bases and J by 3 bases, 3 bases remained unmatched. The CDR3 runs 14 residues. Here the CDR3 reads CSVDGTGSGNTIYF. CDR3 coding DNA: TGCAGCGTTGACGGGACAGGGAGTGGAAACACCATATATTTT. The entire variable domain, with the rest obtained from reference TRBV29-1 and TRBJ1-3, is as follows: SAVISQKPSRDICQRGTSLTIQCQVDSQVTMMFWYRQQPGQSLTLIATANQGSEATYESGFVIDKFPISRPNLTFSTLTVSNMSPEDSSIYLCSVDGTGSGNTIYFGEGSWLTVV.

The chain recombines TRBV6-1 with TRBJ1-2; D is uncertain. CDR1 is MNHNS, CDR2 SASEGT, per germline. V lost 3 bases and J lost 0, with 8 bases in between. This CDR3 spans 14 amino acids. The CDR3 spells CASSEGRANYGYTF. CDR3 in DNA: TGTGCCAGCAGTGAGGGGAGAGCTAACTATGGCTACACCTTC.

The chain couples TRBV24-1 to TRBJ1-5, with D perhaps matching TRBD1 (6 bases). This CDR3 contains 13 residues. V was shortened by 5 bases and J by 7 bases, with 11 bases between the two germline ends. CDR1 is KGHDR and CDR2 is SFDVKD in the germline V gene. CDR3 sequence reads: CATSAAGAQPQHF. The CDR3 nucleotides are TGTGCCACCAGTGCCGCAGGGGCCCAGCCCCAGCATTTT.

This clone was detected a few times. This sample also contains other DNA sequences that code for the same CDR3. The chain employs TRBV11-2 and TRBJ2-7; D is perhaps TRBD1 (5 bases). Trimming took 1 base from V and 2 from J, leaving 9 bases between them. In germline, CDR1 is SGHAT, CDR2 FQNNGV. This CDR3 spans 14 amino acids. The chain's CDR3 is CASSLGRATYEQYF. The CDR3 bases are TGTGCCAGCAGCTTAGGCAGGGCTACCTACGAGCAGTACTTC.

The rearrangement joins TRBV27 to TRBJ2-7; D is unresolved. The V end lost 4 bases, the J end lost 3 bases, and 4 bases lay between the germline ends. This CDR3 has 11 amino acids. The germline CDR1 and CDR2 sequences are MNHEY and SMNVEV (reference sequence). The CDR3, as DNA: TGTGCCAGCAGTTCTCTCTACGAGCAGTACTTC. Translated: CASSSLYEQYF.

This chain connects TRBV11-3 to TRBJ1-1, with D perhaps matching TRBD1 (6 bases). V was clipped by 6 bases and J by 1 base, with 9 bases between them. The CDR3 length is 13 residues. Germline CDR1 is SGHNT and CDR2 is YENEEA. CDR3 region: CASRWGQNTEAFF. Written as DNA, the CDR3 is TGTGCCAGCAGATGGGGACAGAACACTGAAGCTTTCTTT.

DNA of the CDR3: TGTGCCAGCAGCGTCAAAGGACAGGGATTATACAATGAGCAGTTCTTC. This gives the protein CASSVKGQGLYNEQFF. This chain joins TRBV9 and TRBJ2-1; 8 bases are a match to TRBD1. V shed 2 bases and J 4 bases; nucleotides not matched to a gene: 8. Germline V gene lookup returns CDR1 SGDLS and CDR2 YYNGEE. This CDR3 is built from 16 residues.

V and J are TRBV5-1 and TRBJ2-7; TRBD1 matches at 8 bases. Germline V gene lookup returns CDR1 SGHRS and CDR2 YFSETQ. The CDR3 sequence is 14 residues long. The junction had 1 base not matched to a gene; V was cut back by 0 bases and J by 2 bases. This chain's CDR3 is CASSLVGQAYEQYF. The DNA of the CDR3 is TGCGCCAGCAGCTTGGTGGGACAGGCCTACGAGCAGTACTTC.

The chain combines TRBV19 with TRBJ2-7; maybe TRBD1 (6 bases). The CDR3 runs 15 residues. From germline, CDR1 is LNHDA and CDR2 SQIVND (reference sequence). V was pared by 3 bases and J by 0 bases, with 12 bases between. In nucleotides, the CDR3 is TGTGCCAGTAGTATTGCACAGGGACCCTCCTACGAGCAGTACTTC. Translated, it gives CASSIAQGPSYEQYF.

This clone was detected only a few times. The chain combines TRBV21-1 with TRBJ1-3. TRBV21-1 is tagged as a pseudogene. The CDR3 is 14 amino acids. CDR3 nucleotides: TGTGCCAGCAGCAAAGAGAACGACGGAAACACCATATATTTT. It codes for CASSKENDGNTIYF.